Below, one TCR beta chain is given with its context. V was shortened by 5 bases and J by 3 bases, with 13 bases between the two germline ends. The CDR3 runs 14 residues. Germline V gives CDR1 MNHGY, CDR2 SAAAGT. Clones were read by immunoSEQ multiplex PCR, and TCRdb kept only the in-frame ones, dropping some. The table records about 32,000 clones, roughly a third of them present only once. This sample is part of a study of PD-L1 blockade in urothelial cancer. The chain uses TRBV6-8 and TRBJ1-1; D uncertain. This sequence was found in a man aged 60 to 69 with urothelial cancer. This specimen consisted of tumor tissue, obtained before atezolizumab (anti-PD-L1) treatment. The CDR3 protein is CASSVHPGYTEAFF. For the CDR3, the DNA is TGTGCCAGCAGTGTCCACCCCGGGTACACTGAAGCTTTCTTT.